Reported below is one TCR beta chain. Within the sample, other DNA sequences also encode this same CDR3. The sample belongs to a study of blood T cell repertoires in COVID-19. As for the study in general: Specimens from acute and convalescent COVID-19 originated in the United States, Italy and Spain. The analysed material was cDNA or gDNA that came from T cells, B-cell-depleted T cells, or PBMCs.

The V and J ends lost 0 bases and 1 base respectively, with 9 bases between them. This CDR3 has 14 residues. Germline-derived CDR1 and CDR2 are GTSNPN and SVGIG (reference sequence). Source study methods: It was from reference gene primer amplification that nucleated cell counts were estimated. Repertoires were generated with immunoSEQ multiplex PCR, while TCRdb's copy carries only in-frame clones and drops some. V, J and clone size derive from that table, while D and trimming were established from the DNA sequence. This table has a few hundred thousand clones, 85% appearing once. This clonotype was obtained from a woman between 18 and 29 years old with acute or convalescent COVID-19. The source material was peripheral blood. J is TRBJ1-2 and V is TRBV30; D unresolved. The CDR3 DNA follows: TGTGCCTGGAGTGTACGAGGGTTTAACTATGGCTACACCTTC. Translated, it gives CAWSVRGFNYGYTF.